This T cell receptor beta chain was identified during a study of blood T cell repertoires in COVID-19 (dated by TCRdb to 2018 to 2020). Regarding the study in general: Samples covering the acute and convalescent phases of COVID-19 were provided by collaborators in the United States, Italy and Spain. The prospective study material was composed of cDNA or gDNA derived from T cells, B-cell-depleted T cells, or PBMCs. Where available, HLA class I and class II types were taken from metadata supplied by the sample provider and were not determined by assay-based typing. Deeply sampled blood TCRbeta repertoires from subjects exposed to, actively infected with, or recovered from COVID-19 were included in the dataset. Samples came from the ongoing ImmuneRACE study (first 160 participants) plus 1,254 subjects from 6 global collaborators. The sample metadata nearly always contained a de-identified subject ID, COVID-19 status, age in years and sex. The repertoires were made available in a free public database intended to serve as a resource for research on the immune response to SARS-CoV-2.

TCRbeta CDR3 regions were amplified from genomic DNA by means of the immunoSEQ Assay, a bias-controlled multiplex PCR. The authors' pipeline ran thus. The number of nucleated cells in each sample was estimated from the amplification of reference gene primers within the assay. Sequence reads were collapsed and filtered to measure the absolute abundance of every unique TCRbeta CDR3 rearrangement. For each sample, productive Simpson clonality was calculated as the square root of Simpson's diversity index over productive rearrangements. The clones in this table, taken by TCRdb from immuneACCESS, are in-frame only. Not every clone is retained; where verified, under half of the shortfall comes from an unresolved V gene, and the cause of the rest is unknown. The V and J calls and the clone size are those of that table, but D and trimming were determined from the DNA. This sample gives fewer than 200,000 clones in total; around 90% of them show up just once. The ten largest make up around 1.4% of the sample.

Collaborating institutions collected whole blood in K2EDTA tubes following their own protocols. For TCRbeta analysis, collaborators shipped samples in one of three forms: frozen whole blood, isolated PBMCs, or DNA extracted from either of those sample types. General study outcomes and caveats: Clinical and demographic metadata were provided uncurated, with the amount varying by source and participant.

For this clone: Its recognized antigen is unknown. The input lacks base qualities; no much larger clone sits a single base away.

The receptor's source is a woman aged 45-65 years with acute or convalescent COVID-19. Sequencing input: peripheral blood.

Here the CDR3 is given as CASRGGTDTQYF. At the DNA level, the sequence is TGTGCCAGCAGAGGGGGAACAGATACGCAGTATTTT. Recombination connected TRBV7-9 to TRBJ2-3; TRBD1 could be the D gene, as 6 bases match. V loses 6 bases of germline sequence and J loses 3 bases, and the interval between the two ends is 7 bases. The germline V gene (reference sequence) yields SEHNR for CDR1 and FQNEAQ for CDR2. The cysteine opens and the phenylalanine closes a CDR3 of 12 amino acids. Kept here is only the CDR3 DNA, which spans 36 bases and is read in frame from base 1.